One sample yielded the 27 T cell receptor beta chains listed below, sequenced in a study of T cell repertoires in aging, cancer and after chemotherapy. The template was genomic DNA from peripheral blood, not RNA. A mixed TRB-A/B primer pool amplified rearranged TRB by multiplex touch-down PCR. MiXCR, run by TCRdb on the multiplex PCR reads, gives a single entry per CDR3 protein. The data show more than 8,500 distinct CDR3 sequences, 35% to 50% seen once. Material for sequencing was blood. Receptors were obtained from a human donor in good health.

CDR3: CASSLPDGNTIYF. CDR3 DNA sequence: TGTGCCAGCAGCTTACCGGACGGAAACACCATATATTTT. The chain recombines TRBV13 with TRBJ1-3; D unresolved. CDR1 is PRHDT, CDR2 FYEKMQ, per germline (reference sequence). V lost 2 bases, J lost 4 bases, and 6 bases lay in between. The CDR3 consists of 13 residues.

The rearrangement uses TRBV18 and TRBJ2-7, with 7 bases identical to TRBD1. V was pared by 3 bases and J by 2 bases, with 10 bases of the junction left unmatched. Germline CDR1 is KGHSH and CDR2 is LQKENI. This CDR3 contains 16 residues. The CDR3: CASSPLFGQETYEQYF. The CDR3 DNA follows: TGTGCCAGCTCACCGCTCTTCGGACAGGAGACCTACGAGCAGTACTTC.

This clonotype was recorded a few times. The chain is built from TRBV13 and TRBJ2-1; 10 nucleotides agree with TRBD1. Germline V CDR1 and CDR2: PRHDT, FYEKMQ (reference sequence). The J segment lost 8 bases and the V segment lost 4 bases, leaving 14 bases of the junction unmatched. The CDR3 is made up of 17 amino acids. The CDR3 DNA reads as TGTGCCAGCAGCTCTCCCGTAGGGGACAGGGGTGGGGATGAGCAGTTCTTC. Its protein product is CASSSPVGDRGGDEQFF.

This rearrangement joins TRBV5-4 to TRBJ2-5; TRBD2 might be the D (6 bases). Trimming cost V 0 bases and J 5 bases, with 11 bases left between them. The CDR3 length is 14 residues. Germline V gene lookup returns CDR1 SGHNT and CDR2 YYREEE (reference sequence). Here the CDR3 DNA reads TGTGCCAGCAGCTTGGGTGGGGGGAGGGAGACCCAGTACTTC. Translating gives CASSLGGGRETQYF. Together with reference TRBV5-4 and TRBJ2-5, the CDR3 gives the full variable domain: ETGVTQSPTHLIKTRGQQVTLRCSSQSGHNTVSWYQQALGQGPQFIFQYYREEENGRGNFPPRFSGLQFPNYSSELNVNALELDDSALYLCASSLGGGRETQYFGPGTRLLVL.

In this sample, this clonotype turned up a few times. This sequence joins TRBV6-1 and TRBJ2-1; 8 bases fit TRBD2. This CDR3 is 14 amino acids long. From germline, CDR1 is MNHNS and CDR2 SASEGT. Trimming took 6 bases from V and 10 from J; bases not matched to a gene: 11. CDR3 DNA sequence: TGTGCCAGCAGGACGACGGGGGGGCCATCCGAGCAGTTCTTC. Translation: CASRTTGGPSEQFF.

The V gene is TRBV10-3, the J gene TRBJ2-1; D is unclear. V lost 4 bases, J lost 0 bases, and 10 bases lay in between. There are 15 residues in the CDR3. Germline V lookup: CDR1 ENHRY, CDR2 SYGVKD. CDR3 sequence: CAISAELNSYNEQFF. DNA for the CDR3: TGTGCCATCAGTGCGGAGCTGAACTCCTACAATGAGCAGTTCTTC.

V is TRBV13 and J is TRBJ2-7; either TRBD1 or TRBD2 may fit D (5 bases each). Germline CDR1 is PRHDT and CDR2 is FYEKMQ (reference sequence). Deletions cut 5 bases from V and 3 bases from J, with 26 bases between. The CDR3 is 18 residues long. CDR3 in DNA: TGTGCCAGCAGCCGCCTATACGAGAGGAGTGGGGGAATCTACGAGCAGTACTTC. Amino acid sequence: CASSRLYERSGGIYEQYF.

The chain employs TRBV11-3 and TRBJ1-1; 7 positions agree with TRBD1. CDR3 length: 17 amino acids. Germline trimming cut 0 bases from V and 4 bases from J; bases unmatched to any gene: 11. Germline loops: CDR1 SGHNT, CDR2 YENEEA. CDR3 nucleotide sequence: TGTGCCAGCAGCTTAGACCTACCTACAGGGGCACCCACTGAAGCTTTCTTT. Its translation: CASSLDLPTGAPTEAFF. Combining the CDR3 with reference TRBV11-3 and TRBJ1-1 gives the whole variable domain EAGVVQSPRYKIIEKKQPVAFWCNPISGHNTLYWYLQNLGQGPELLIRYENEEAVDDSQLPKDRFSAERLKGVDSTLKIQPAELGDSAVYLCASSLDLPTGAPTEAFFGQGTRLTVV.

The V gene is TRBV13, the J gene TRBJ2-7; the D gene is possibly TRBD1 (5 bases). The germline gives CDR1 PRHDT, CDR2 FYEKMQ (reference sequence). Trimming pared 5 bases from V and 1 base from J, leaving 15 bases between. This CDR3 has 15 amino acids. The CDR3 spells CASSRQGEPSYEQYF. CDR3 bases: TGTGCCAGCAGCCGTCAGGGTGAACCTTCCTACGAGCAGTACTTC.

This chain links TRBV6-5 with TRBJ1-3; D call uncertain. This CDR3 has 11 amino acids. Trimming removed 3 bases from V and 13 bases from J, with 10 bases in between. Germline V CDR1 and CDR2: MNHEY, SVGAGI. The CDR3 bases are TGTGCCAGCAGTTATCATGGAGCTATATATTTT. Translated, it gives CASSYHGAIYF.

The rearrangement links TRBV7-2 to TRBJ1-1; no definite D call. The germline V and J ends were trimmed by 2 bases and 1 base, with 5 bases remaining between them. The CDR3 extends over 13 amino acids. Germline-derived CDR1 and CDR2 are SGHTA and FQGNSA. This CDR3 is CASSLIQNTEAFF. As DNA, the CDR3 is TGTGCCAGCAGCTTAATTCAGAACACTGAAGCTTTCTTT.

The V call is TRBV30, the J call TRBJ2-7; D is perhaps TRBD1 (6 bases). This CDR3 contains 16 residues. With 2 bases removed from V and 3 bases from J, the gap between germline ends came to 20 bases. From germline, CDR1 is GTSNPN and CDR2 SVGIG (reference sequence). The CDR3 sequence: CAWSLRQASSGYEQYF. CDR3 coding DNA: TGTGCCTGGAGTTTGCGACAGGCGTCATCTGGCTACGAGCAGTACTTC.

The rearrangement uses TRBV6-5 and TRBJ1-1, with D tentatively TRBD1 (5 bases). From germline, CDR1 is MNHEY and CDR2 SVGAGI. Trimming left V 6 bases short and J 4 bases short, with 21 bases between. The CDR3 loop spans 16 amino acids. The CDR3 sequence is CASSLNPGGEITEAFF. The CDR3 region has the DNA TGTGCCAGCAGCCTCAATCCCGGGGGGGAGATCACTGAAGCTTTCTTT.

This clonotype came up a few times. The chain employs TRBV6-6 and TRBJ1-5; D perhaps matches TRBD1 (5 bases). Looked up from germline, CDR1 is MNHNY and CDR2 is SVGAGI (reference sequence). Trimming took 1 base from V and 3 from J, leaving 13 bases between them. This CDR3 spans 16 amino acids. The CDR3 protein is CASSYFGRDPNQPQHF. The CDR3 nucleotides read TGTGCCAGCAGTTACTTCGGGAGGGACCCCAATCAGCCCCAGCATTTT.

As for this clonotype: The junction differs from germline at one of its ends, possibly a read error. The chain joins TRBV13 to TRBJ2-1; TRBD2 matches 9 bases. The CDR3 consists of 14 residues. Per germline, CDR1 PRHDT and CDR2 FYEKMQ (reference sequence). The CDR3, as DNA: TGCGCCAGCAGCCGGACTAGCGCTGCGGGTGAGCAGTTCTTC. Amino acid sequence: CASSRTSAAGEQFF.

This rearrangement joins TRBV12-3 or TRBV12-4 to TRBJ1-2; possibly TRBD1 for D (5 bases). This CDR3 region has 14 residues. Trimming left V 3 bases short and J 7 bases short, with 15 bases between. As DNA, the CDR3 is TGTGCCAGCAGTTTTGAAGGGGTCCGGGGTGGCTACACCTTC. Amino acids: CASSFEGVRGGYTF.

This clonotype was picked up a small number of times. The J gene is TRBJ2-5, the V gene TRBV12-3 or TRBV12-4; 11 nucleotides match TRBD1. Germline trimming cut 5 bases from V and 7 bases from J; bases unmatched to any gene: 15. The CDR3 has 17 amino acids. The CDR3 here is CASSLPGQGADLGTQYF. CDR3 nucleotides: TGTGCCAGCAGTCTACCCGGACAGGGGGCGGACCTGGGGACCCAGTACTTC.

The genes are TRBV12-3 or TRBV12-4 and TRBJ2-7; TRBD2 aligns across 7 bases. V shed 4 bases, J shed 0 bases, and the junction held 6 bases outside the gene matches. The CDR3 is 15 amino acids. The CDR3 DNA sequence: TGTGCCAGCAGTTCTAGCGGTGGGGTCTCCTACGAGCAGTACTTC. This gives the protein CASSSSGGVSYEQYF.

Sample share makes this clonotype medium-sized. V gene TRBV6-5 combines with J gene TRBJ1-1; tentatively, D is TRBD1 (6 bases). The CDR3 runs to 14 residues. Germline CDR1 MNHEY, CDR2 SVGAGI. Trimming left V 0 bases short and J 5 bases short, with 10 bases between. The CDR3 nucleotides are TGTGCCAGCAGTTACTCGGGGGGGCATACTGAAGCTTTCTTT. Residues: CASSYSGGHTEAFF.

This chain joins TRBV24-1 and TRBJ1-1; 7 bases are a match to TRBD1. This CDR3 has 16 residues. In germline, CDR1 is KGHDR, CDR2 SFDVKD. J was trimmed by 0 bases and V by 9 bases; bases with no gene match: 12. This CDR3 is CATRTGRWVVNTEAFF. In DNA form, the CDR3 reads TGTGCCACCCGGACAGGACGTTGGGTGGTGAACACTGAAGCTTTCTTT.

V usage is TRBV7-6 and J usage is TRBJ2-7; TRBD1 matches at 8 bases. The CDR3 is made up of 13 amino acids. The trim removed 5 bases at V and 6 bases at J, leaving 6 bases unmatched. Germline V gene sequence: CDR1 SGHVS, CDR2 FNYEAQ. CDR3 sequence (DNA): TGTGCCAGCAGCACACCGACAGGGGCCGAGCAGTACTTC. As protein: CASSTPTGAEQYF.

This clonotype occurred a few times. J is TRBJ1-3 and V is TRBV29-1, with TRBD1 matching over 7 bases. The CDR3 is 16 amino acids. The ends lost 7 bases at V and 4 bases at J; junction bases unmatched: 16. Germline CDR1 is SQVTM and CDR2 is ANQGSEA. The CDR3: CSAPPPGQLGGNTIYF. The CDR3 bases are TGCAGCGCTCCACCCCCGGGACAGCTAGGAGGAAACACCATATATTTT.

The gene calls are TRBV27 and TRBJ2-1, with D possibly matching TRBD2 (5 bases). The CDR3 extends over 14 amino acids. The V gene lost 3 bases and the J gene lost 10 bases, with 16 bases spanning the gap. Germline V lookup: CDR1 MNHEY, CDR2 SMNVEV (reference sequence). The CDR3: CASSFSGPPGEQFF. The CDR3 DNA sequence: TGTGCCAGCAGTTTCTCAGGCCCCCCGGGGGAGCAGTTCTTC.

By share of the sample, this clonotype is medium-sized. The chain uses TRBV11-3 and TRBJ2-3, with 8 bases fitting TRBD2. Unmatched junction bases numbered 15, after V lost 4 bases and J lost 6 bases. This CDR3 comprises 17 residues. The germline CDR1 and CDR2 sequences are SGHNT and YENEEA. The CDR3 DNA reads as TGTGCCAGCAGCTCGGGGGGTAGCGGGGACTTGTGGGATACGCAGTATTTT. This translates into CASSSGGSGDLWDTQYF. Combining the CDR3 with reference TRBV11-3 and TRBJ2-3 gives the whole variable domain EAGVVQSPRYKIIEKKQPVAFWCNPISGHNTLYWYLQNLGQGPELLIRYENEEAVDDSQLPKDRFSAERLKGVDSTLKIQPAELGDSAVYLCASSSGGSGDLWDTQYFGPGTRLTVL.

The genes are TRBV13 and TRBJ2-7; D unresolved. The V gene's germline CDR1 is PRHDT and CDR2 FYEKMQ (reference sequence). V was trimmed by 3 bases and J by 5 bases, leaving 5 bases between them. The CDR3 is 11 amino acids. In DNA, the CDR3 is TGTGCCAGCAGCTTTGAGGACGAGCAGTACTTC. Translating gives CASSFEDEQYF.

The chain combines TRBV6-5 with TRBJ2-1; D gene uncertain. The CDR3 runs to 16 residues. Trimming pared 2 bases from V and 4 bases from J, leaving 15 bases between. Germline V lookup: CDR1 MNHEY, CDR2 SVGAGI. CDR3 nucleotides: TGTGCCAGCAGTTACCACAACACCTACGCTTACAATGAGCAGTTCTTC. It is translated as CASSYHNTYAYNEQFF.

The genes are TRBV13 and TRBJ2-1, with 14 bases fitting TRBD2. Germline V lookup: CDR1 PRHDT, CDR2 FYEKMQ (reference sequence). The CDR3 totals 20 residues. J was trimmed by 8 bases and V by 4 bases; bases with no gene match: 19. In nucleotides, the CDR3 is TGTGCCAGCAGCTCCGGACTAGCGGGGGGACGCAATTTAGGGATCGATGAGCAGTTCTTC. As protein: CASSSGLAGGRNLGIDEQFF.